This T cell receptor (beta chain) was recorded in a study of monozygotic twins with inflammatory bowel disease. TCRdb re-called the 5' RACE reads, yielding one record per CDR3 amino acid sequence without DNA. The sample table sets out some 450,000 distinct CDR3 sequences. Broader study findings: Repertoire similarity did not differ between concordant and discordant twins, possibly owing to limited power. The study found lower TCRbeta diversity (inverse Simpson) in IBD patients than in healthy co-twins.

Germline values: CDR1 SQVTM, CDR2 ANQGSEA. The CDR3 loop spans 14 amino acids. In regard to this clonotype: Its specificity is not known.

The sequenced sample was blood. The TCR was taken from a human donor with ulcerative colitis or Crohn's disease, or a healthy co-twin of an affected twin (not recorded which). The J gene is TRBJ1-1, the V gene TRBV29-1; no DNA is available, so the TRBD1 call from TCRdb remains unchecked. CDR3 residues: CSVEAQGTNTEAFF.